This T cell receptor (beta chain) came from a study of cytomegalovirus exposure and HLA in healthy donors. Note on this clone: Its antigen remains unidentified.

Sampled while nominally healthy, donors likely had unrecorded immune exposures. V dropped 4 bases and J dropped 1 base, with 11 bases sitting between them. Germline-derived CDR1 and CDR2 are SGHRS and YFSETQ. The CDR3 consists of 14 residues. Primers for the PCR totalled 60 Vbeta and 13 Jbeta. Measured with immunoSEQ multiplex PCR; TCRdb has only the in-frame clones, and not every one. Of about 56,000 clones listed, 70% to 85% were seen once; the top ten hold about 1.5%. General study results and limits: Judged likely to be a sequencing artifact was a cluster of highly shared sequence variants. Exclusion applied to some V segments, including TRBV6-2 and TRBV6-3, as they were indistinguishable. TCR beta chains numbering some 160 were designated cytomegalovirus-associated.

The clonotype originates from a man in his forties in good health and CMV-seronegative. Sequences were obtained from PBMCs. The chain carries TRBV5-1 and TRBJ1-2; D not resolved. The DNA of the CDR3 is TGCGCCAGCAGCCTAAGGAGGGTTAACTATGGCTACACCTTC. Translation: CASSLRRVNYGYTF.